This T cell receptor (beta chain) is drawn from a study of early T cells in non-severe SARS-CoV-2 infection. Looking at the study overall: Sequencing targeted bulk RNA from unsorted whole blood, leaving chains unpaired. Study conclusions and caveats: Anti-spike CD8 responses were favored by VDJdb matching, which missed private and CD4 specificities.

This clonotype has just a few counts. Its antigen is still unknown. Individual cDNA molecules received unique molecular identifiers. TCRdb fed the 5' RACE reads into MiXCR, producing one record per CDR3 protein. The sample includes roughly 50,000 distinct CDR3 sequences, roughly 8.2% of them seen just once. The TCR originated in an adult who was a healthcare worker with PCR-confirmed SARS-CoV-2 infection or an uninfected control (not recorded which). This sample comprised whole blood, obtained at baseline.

CDR3 coding DNA: TGTGCCAGCAGCCAAGAAGGCACCGGGACAGGGGATTACTATGGCTACACCTTC. Protein product: CASSQEGTGTGDYYGYTF. V gene TRBV3-1 combines with J gene TRBJ1-2, with 10 bases matching TRBD1. Germline CDR1 and CDR2: LGHDT and YNNKEL (reference sequence). Unmatched junction bases numbered 10, after V lost 0 bases and J lost 3 bases. CDR3 size: 18 residues.